The 32 T cell receptor beta chains listed next were all sequenced from one sample in a study of T cells in women clearing cervical HPV infection. The table came from immunoSEQ multiplex PCR; TCRdb's copy has only in-frame clones and leaves some out. This sample contains tens of thousands of clones. Source material: blood buffy coat. The receptors were gathered from a woman between 18 and 70 years old with a cervical HPV16 infection that either progressed to CIN3+ or cleared (not recorded which).

Of note for this clone: Read data end 3 residues before the CDR3 end; the end is taken from the germline J gene. The chain links TRBV30 to TRBJ2-2, with D hard to call. V lost 0 bases and J lost 6, with 8 bases in between. The V gene's germline CDR1 is GTSNPN and CDR2 SVGIG (reference sequence). This CDR3 region has 13 residues. The chain's CDR3 is CAWSVRGAGELFF. The part of the CDR3 DNA that was read is TGTGCCTGGAGTGTACGAGGTGCCGGGGAG.

Details on this clone: The read halts 3 residues ahead of the CDR3 end, with the missing end drawn from the germline J gene. The chain employs TRBV18 and TRBJ1-1, with a tentative D call TRBD1 (6 bases). Trimming took off 5 bases at V and 6 bases at J, with 13 bases between the two ends. This CDR3 has 13 amino acids. CDR1 is KGHSH, CDR2 LQKENI, per germline. CDR3 loop: CASSGRDMAEAFF. Incomplete CDR3 DNA: TGTGCCAGCTCAGGGCGGGACATGGCTGAA.

In the case of this clone: The CDR3 extends 3 residues past the end of the read, so its final part is completed from the germline J gene. The rearrangement joins TRBV7-6 to TRBJ1-6, with 9 bases that match TRBD1. This CDR3 comprises 15 residues. The J segment lost 7 bases and the V segment lost 1 base, leaving 2 bases of the junction unmatched. Germline CDR1 SGHVS, CDR2 FNYEAQ. The sequenced part of the CDR3 DNA is TGTGCCAGCAGCTTAGGGGACAGGGCCAATTCACCC. It translates to CASSLGDRANSP. In full, the CDR3 is CASSLGDRANSPLHF. The full variable domain, with the rest looked up from reference TRBV7-6 and TRBJ1-6, is GAGVSQSPRYKVTKRGQDVALRCDPISGHVSLYWYRQALGQGPEFLTYFNYEAQQDKSGLPNDRFSAERPEGSISTLTIQRTEQRDSAMYRCASSLGDRANSPLHFGNGTRLTVT.

CDR3 loop: CASSYDSSFNQPQHF. Partial CDR3 DNA: TGTGCCAGCAGCTATGACAGTTCTTTCAATCAGCCC. This chain uses TRBV7-2 with TRBJ1-5; D is possibly TRBD1 (5 bases). Read coverage stops 3 residues before the CDR3 terminus; the germline J gene supplies the remainder. Germline assignment: CDR1 SGHTA and CDR2 FQGNSA. V was trimmed by 4 bases and J by 3 bases, leaving 13 bases between them. The CDR3 is made up of 15 amino acids.

About this clone itself: Read data end 3 residues before the CDR3 end; the end is taken from the germline J gene. The gene calls are TRBV27 and TRBJ2-1; a weak D match, TRBD1 (5 bases). Germline V lookup: CDR1 MNHEY, CDR2 SMNVEV (reference sequence). The V end lost 5 bases, the J end lost 5 bases, and 19 bases lay between the germline ends. The CDR3 has 16 residues. Partial CDR3 DNA: TGTGCCAGCAGTGCACGCACAAGGGGCTGGGACAATGAG. Translated, it gives CASSARTRGWDNE. The whole CDR3 sequence reads CASSARTRGWDNEQFF.

With regard to this clone: The read ends 3 residues early relative to the CDR3; the germline J gene fills the gap. Other DNA variants within this sample encode the same CDR3. The chain uses TRBV30 and TRBJ2-3; TRBD2 aligns across 12 bases. The CDR3 runs to 16 residues. With 0 bases clipped from V and 4 bases from J, the junction kept 5 bases outside the gene matches. CDR1 and CDR2 from the germline V gene are GTSNPN and SVGIG (reference sequence). CDR3 region: CAWSVGLAGSADTQYF. CDR3 bases read: TGTGCCTGGAGTGTAGGACTAGCGGGGTCCGCAGATACG.

The CDR3 DNA, read in part, is TGCGCCAGCATTATGCCACAGGGTCCTAACTATGGC. Amino acid sequence: CASIMPQGPNYG. The whole CDR3 reads CASIMPQGPNYGYTF. The chain has TRBV23-1 and TRBJ1-2; D perhaps matches TRBD1 (6 bases). The CDR3 is cut off 3 residues early in the read; its end comes from the germline J gene. Being an ORF, TRBV23-1 has a function that is uncertain. The CDR3 covers 15 residues. The V gene lost 7 bases and the J gene lost 0 bases, with 15 bases spanning the gap.

CDR3 in amino acids: CASSAGHQPQHF. Incomplete CDR3 DNA: TGTGCCAGTAGTGCGGGGCATCAGCCC. This sequence joins TRBV19 and TRBJ1-5, with D tentatively TRBD1 (5 bases). The CDR3 is cut off 3 residues early in the read; its end comes from the germline J gene. Germline CDR1 LNHDA, CDR2 SQIVND (reference sequence). The CDR3 length is 12 residues. V lost 5 bases and J 5 bases, leaving 7 bases between the germline ends.

To note about this clone: The CDR3 extends 3 residues past the end of the read, so its final part is completed from the germline J gene. The V gene is TRBV5-1, the J gene TRBJ2-6; perhaps TRBD2 as D (6 bases). Per the germline V gene, CDR1 is SGHRS and CDR2 is YFSETQ. The germline V and J ends were trimmed by 1 base and 2 bases, with 16 bases remaining between them. This CDR3 has 18 residues. The CDR3 DNA, read in part, is TGCGCCAGCAGCTTGACCATTCCTGGGGGGACTGGGGCCAACGTC. Amino acids: CASSLTIPGGTGANV. The entire CDR3 sequence reads CASSLTIPGGTGANVLTF.

Of note for this clone: The read ends 3 residues early relative to the CDR3; the germline J gene fills the gap. This chain joins TRBV2 and TRBJ1-6, with 10 nucleotides matching TRBD1. V lost 6 bases to trimming and J lost 4 bases; unmatched junction nucleotides: 6. Germline lookup yields CDR1 SNHLY and CDR2 FYNNEI. CDR3 length: 16 amino acids. The CDR3 DNA, read in part, is TGTGCCAGCAGCAGGACAGGGGGAGAATATAATTCACCC. As protein: CASSRTGGEYNSP. The whole CDR3 protein reads CASSRTGGEYNSPLHF.

Of note for this clone: The DNA ends 3 residues before the CDR3 does, and the rest of the CDR3 is filled in from the germline J gene. The chain carries TRBV19 and TRBJ2-3, with D possibly matching TRBD1 (6 bases). Looked up from germline, CDR1 is LNHDA and CDR2 is SQIVND (reference sequence). The CDR3 sequence is 13 residues long. Partial CDR3 DNA: TGTGCCAGTAGCTGGACAGCCCAAGAGACG. Amino acid sequence: CASSWTAQET. The whole CDR3 reads CASSWTAQETQYF.

Concerning this clone itself: The read ends 3 residues shy of where the CDR3 ends; the end is completed using the germline J gene. The chain couples TRBV2 to TRBJ2-5; 11 bases are a match to TRBD2. The CDR3 length is 18 residues. Per germline, CDR1 SNHLY and CDR2 FYNNEI. V was pared by 0 bases and J by 0 bases, with 6 bases of the junction left unmatched. The sequenced CDR3 bases are TGTGCCAGCAGTGAAGCGCGACTAGCGGGGAGACACCAAGAGACC. The encoded protein is CASSEARLAGRHQET. The whole CDR3 sequence reads CASSEARLAGRHQETQYF.

A remark on this clone: The CDR3 end is not reached by the read, which stops 3 residues before it; the germline J gene fills it in. This chain connects TRBV19 to TRBJ1-2; 7 bases agree with TRBD1. CDR3 size: 15 residues. Germline assignment: CDR1 LNHDA and CDR2 SQIVND (reference sequence). V shed 3 bases, J shed 4 bases, and the junction held 8 bases outside the gene matches. CDR3 protein: CASSIETGTGYGYTF. The part of the CDR3 DNA that was read is TGTGCCAGTAGTATCGAGACAGGGACGGGCTATGGC.

Concerning this clone itself: Read data end 3 residues before the CDR3 end; the end is taken from the germline J gene. J is TRBJ2-3 and V is TRBV20-1; tentatively, D is TRBD1 (6 bases). This CDR3 is built from 15 residues. V dropped 0 bases and J dropped 5 bases, with 15 bases sitting between them. Germline V CDR1 and CDR2: DFQATT, SNEGSKA (reference sequence). CDR3 bases read: TGCAGTGCTAGAGATCAGGGGCGAGGGATAGATACG. It is translated as CSARDQGRGIDT. The CDR3 as a whole reads CSARDQGRGIDTQYF.

About this clone itself: The read ends 3 residues shy of where the CDR3 ends; the end is completed using the germline J gene. The J gene is TRBJ2-5, the V gene TRBV2, with 10 bases identical to TRBD1. This CDR3 is 15 amino acids long. V gave up 6 bases and J gave up 5 bases; unmatched junction bases: 9. Germline lookup yields CDR1 SNHLY and CDR2 FYNNEI. This CDR3 is CASSAGTGDLETQYF. Partial CDR3 DNA: TGTGCCAGCAGCGCCGGGACAGGGGATCTGGAGACC. The variable domain in full, with the rest retrieved from reference TRBV2 and TRBJ2-5, is EPEVTQTPSHQVTQMGQEVILRCVPISNHLYFYWYRQILGQKVEFLVSFYNNEISEKSEIFDDQFSVERPDGSNFTLKIRSTKLEDSAMYFCASSAGTGDLETQYFGPGTRLLVL.

On this clone itself: The read terminates 3 residues before the CDR3 end, so the remaining end is supplied by the germline J gene. The rearrangement joins TRBV20-1 to TRBJ2-3; TRBD1 aligns across 8 bases. Germline V lookup: CDR1 DFQATT, CDR2 SNEGSKA (reference sequence). The CDR3 loop spans 13 amino acids. The covered CDR3 bases are TGCAGTGCTGGGGGACAGGTGCAAGAGACG. Amino acids: CSAGGQVQET. The whole CDR3 protein reads CSAGGQVQETQYF.

On this clone itself: The read comes to an end 3 residues before the CDR3 does, leaving the germline J gene to fill in the end. The chain recombines TRBV5-1 with TRBJ2-1; 11 bases are a match to TRBD1. The CDR3 loop spans 15 amino acids. The germline gives CDR1 SGHRS, CDR2 YFSETQ. The J segment lost 8 bases and the V segment lost 5 bases, leaving 9 bases of the junction unmatched. The CDR3 protein is CASRPGQGAGDEQFF. Incomplete CDR3 DNA: TGCGCCAGCAGGCCCGGACAGGGGGCAGGGGATGAG. Based on the CDR3 plus reference TRBV5-1 and TRBJ2-1, the full variable domain is KAGVTQTPRYLIKTRGQQVTLSCSPISGHRSVSWYQQTPGQGLQFLFEYFSETQRNKGNFPGRFSGRQFSNSRSEMNVSTLELGDSALYLCASRPGQGAGDEQFFGPGTRLTVL.

Regarding this clone: The sequence runs out 3 residues before the end of the CDR3; the remainder is reconstructed from the germline J gene. The V and J genes are TRBV3-1 (or the pseudogene TRBV3-2) and TRBJ2-7; D is possibly TRBD1 (6 bases). Trimming cost V 2 bases and J 0 bases, with 8 bases left between them. Germline V gives CDR1 LGHDT, CDR2 YNNKEL (reference sequence). The CDR3 has 14 residues. Incomplete CDR3 DNA: TGTGCCAGCAGCCAAAGGGGGAGCTCCTACGAG. This sequence encodes CASSQRGSSYE. The CDR3, in full, reads CASSQRGSSYEQYF.

A note on this clone: The read finishes 3 residues shy of the CDR3 end, and the germline J gene is used to complete it. The chain recombines TRBV19 with TRBJ1-5, with 9 positions matching TRBD1. J lost 4 bases, V lost 6 bases, and 10 bases had no gene match. Germline CDR1 is LNHDA and CDR2 is SQIVND (reference sequence). This CDR3 spans 16 amino acids. The CDR3 sequence is CASRDTGGSYNQPQHF. CDR3 DNA, as far as it was read: TGTGCCAGTAGAGACACAGGGGGCTCTTATAATCAGCCC.

Notes on this clone: The read terminates 3 residues ahead of where the CDR3 ends, so the germline J gene completes it. The chain carries TRBV6-2 or TRBV6-3 and TRBJ2-4, with a weak D call TRBD1 (5 bases). The CDR3 is 15 amino acids. Germline V gives CDR1 MNHEY, CDR2 SVGEGT. Deletions cut 2 bases from V and 7 bases from J, with 15 bases between. CDR3 amino acids: CASSYHRQARNIQYF. CDR3 bases read: TGTGCCAGCAGTTACCACAGGCAGGCCCGGAACATT.

The CDR3 spells CASSVGISGANVLFF. The part of the CDR3 DNA that was read is TGTGCCAGCAGTGTCGGTATCTCTGGGGCCAACGTA. The rearrangement uses TRBV6-4 and TRBJ1-4; TRBD1 is a possible D gene (5 bases). Read coverage stops 3 residues before the CDR3 terminus; the germline J gene supplies the remainder. Germline CDR1 and CDR2: MRHNA and SNTAGT. The CDR3 length is 15 residues.

In the case of this clone: The read terminates 3 residues ahead of where the CDR3 ends, so the germline J gene completes it. This sequence joins TRBV5-1 and TRBJ1-5; D possibly corresponds to TRBD1 (6 bases). Trimming cost V 8 bases and J 2 bases, with 11 bases left between them. The CDR3 is 13 amino acids. CDR1 is SGHRS, CDR2 YFSETQ, per germline. This CDR3 reads CARQGYRNQPQHF. The sequenced CDR3 bases are TGCGCCAGGCAGGGGTATCGCAATCAGCCC. Variable domain in full (rest from reference TRBV5-1 and TRBJ1-5): KAGVTQTPRYLIKTRGQQVTLSCSPISGHRSVSWYQQTPGQGLQFLFEYFSETQRNKGNFPGRFSGRQFSNSRSEMNVSTLELGDSALYLCARQGYRNQPQHFGDGTRLSIL.

A remark on this clone: The CDR3 end falls 3 residues outside the read, so it is completed with the germline J gene. The chain combines TRBV4-1 with TRBJ2-5, with TRBD2 matching over 8 bases. This CDR3 is 17 amino acids long. The ends lost 0 bases at V and 1 base at J; junction bases unmatched: 7. Germline CDR1 is MGHRA and CDR2 is YSYEKL. CDR3 DNA (partial): TGCGCCAGCAGCCAAGAATTGGTTAGCGGGGCCCAAGAGACC. This gives the protein CASSQELVSGAQET. The full CDR3 sequence reads CASSQELVSGAQETQYF.

On this clone itself: Read coverage stops 3 residues before the CDR3 terminus; the germline J gene supplies the remainder. The V call is TRBV19, the J call TRBJ2-3, with D possibly TRBD2 on 6 matching bases. V was pared by 3 bases and J by 1 base, with 11 bases between. This CDR3 is 15 amino acids long. Germline CDR1 and CDR2: LNHDA and SQIVND (reference sequence). The CDR3 DNA, read in part, is TGTGCCAGTAGTATTTTGGGGGGAGGCACAGATACG. It codes for CASSILGGGTDT. The entire CDR3 reads CASSILGGGTDTQYF. The full variable domain, with the rest looked up from reference TRBV19 and TRBJ2-3, is DGGITQSPKYLFRKEGQNVTLSCEQNLNHDAMYWYRQDPGQGLRLIYYSQIVNDFQKGDIAEGYSVSREKKESFPLTVTSAQKNPTAFYLCASSILGGGTDTQYFGPGTRLTVL.

For this clone: The observed sequence ends 3 residues before the CDR3 terminus, with the missing tail filled in from the germline J gene. The genes are TRBV6-2 or TRBV6-3 and TRBJ2-3, with 9 nucleotides matching TRBD2. V lost 2 bases to trimming and J lost 5 bases; unmatched junction nucleotides: 5. The CDR3 is made up of 15 amino acids. Germline V gene sequence: CDR1 MNHEY, CDR2 SVGEGT. The covered CDR3 bases are TGTGCCAGCAGTTACCTAGCGGGGAAGGGAGATACG. It translates to CASSYLAGKGDT. The entire CDR3 protein is CASSYLAGKGDTQYF.

With regard to this clone: Coverage ceases 3 residues before the CDR3 finishes, and the germline J gene fills in the end. This chain links TRBV6-4 with TRBJ1-4; the match to TRBD1 covers 9 bases. The CDR3 loop spans 15 amino acids. Germline trimming cut 5 bases from V and 5 bases from J; bases unmatched to any gene: 6. CDR1 MRHNA and CDR2 SNTAGT come from the germline V gene. The DNA read from the CDR3 is TGTGCCAGCAGTAACAGCGGGACAGGGAATGAAAAA. Translating gives CASSNSGTGNEK. The full-length CDR3 reads as CASSNSGTGNEKLFF.

On this clone: The observed sequence ends 3 residues before the CDR3 terminus, with the missing tail filled in from the germline J gene. This chain uses TRBV20-1 with TRBJ2-5, with TRBD2 identical over 7 bases. The V segment lost 0 bases and the J segment 2 bases; nucleotides outside the gene matches: 3. The CDR3 is 14 residues long. Germline V lookup: CDR1 DFQATT, CDR2 SNEGSKA (reference sequence). The covered CDR3 bases are TGCAGTGCTAGAGATGGGGGGGGGCAAGAGACC. Translation: CSARDGGGQET. The full CDR3 reads CSARDGGGQETQYF.

Details on this clone: The missing CDR3 end, 3 residues past where the read stops, is filled in from the germline J gene. This chain joins TRBV7-9 and TRBJ1-2, with D tentatively TRBD1 (6 bases). This CDR3 has 15 residues. Germline-derived CDR1 and CDR2 are SEHNR and FQNEAQ (reference sequence). CDR3 in amino acids: CASSEHGTTTDTYTF. The sequenced CDR3 bases are TGTGCCAGCAGCGAGCACGGGACAACGACAGATACC.

Details on this clone: The read terminates 3 residues ahead of where the CDR3 ends, so the germline J gene completes it. This chain connects TRBV18 to TRBJ2-1; 9 bases map to TRBD2. After removal of 1 base from V and 0 bases from J, the junction contained 4 bases not matched to a gene. The CDR3 covers 17 residues. Germline V CDR1 and CDR2: KGHSH, LQKENI. The CDR3 sequence: CASSPLASGVSYNEQFF. The sequenced part of the CDR3 DNA is TGTGCCAGCTCACCACTAGCTAGCGGGGTCTCCTACAATGAG.

As concerns this clone: At one boundary the junction diverges from the germline segment, which might be a read error. The read ends 3 residues before the CDR3 terminus; that terminus is restored from the germline J gene. This chain joins TRBV6-1 and TRBJ2-4; 7 positions agree with TRBD1. CDR1 is MNHNS and CDR2 is SASEGT in the germline V gene. The CDR3 runs to 13 residues. CDR3 DNA, as far as it was read: TGTGCCAGTAGTGGGACAGCCACTTATGGT. Translation: CASSGTATYG. The full CDR3 protein reads CASSGTATYGQYF.

To note about this clone: The CDR3 is cut off 3 residues early in the read; its end comes from the germline J gene. This chain uses TRBV2 with TRBJ1-2; 8 bases align to TRBD1. The germline CDR1 and CDR2 sequences are SNHLY and FYNNEI. The CDR3 consists of 14 residues. CDR3: CASNGQGSTDTYTF. CDR3 DNA (partial): TGTGCCAGCAATGGACAGGGTAGCACAGATACC.

A note on this clone: The read stops 3 residues short of the end of the CDR3; the missing end is completed from the germline J gene. The rearrangement links TRBV20-1 to TRBJ2-5; 13 bases agree with TRBD2. The V gene end was trimmed by 3 bases and the J gene end by 5 bases; junction bases not matched to a gene: 6. The CDR3 is made up of 15 amino acids. CDR1 is DFQATT and CDR2 is SNEGSKA in the germline V gene (reference sequence). Here the CDR3 reads CSARRLAGGSETQYF. Incomplete CDR3 DNA: TGCAGTGCTAGGAGACTAGCGGGGGGCTCGGAGACC.